The entry below describes one TCR beta chain. Antigen: not known. Sequenced by immunoSEQ multiplex PCR; TCRdb stores in-frame clones only, minus some. The data contain 95,000 to 150,000 clones, 80% to 90% of them singletons. This entry belongs to a study of OX40 agonist ivuxolimab in advanced cancers. Overall study: A male proportion of 82.7% was recorded, with mean age roughly 62 years and range about 23 to 80. Of the participants, 40% had some prior anti-PD-1, anti-PD-L1 or anti-CTLA-4 therapy, which was allowed.

Study results and caveats: No determination was made of the antigen specificity of the expanded peripheral T cells. Averaging showed that CD8+ T cells had more expanded clones than CD4+ did.

The germline gives CDR1 LGHNA, CDR2 YSLEER. The CDR3 contains 16 residues. Trimming took 0 bases from V and 1 from J; bases not matched to a gene: 1. The sequence came from an adult with an advanced solid tumor such as melanoma, head and neck, liver or kidney cancer. The chain combines TRBV4-3 with TRBJ2-3; TRBD2 matches 10 bases. The specimen was CD4+ or CD8+ T cells sorted from blood, collected in a trial of the OX40 agonist ivuxolimab. CDR3 bases: TGCGCCAGCAGCCAAGATGGACTAGCGGGCACAGATACGCAGTATTTT. As protein: CASSQDGLAGTDTQYF.